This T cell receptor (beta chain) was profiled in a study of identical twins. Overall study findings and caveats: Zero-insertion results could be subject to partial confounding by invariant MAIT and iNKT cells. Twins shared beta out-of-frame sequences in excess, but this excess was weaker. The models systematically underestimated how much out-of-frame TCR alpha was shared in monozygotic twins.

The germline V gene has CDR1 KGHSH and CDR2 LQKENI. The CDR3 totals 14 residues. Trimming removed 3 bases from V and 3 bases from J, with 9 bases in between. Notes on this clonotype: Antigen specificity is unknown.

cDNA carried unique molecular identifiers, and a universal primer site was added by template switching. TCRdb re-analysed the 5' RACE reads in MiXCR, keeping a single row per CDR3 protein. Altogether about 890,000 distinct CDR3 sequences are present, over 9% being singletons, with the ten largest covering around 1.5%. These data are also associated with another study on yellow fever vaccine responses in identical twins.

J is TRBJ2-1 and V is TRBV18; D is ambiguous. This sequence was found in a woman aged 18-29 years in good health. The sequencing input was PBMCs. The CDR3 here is CASSPAWGYNEQFF. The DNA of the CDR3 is TGTGCCAGCTCACCGGCCTGGGGCTACAATGAGCAGTTCTTC. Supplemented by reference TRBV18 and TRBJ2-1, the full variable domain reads NAGVMQNPRHLVRRRGQEARLRCSPMKGHSHVYWYRQLPEEGLKFMVYLQKENIIDESGMPKERFSAEFPKEGPSILRIQQVVRGDSAAYFCASSPAWGYNEQFFGPGTRLTVL.